This T cell receptor beta chain was sequenced for a study of cytomegalovirus exposure and HLA in healthy donors. Broader study findings: With high specificity and sensitivity, the classifier reportedly diagnosed cytomegalovirus status.

Data came from immunoSEQ multiplex PCR; TCRdb stores just in-frame clones and leaves some out. Among about 160,000 clones listed, just under 90% were seen once. As to this clone: As yet, its antigen is unknown.

This TCR was recovered from a man aged 18 to 29 in good health and CMV-seropositive. Sequencing input: PBMCs.

For the CDR3, the DNA is TGTGCCAGCAGTGAAAGTCTAGCGGGGGCCTCCTACGAGCAGTACTTC. Translation gives CASSESLAGASYEQYF. The rearrangement joins TRBV2 to TRBJ2-7, with 10 bases that match TRBD2. Unmatched junction bases numbered 4, after V lost 2 bases and J lost 0 bases. The germline V gene encodes CDR1 SNHLY and CDR2 FYNNEI. This CDR3 comprises 16 residues. The complete variable domain, with remaining parts taken from reference TRBV2 and TRBJ2-7, reads EPEVTQTPSHQVTQMGQEVILRCVPISNHLYFYWYRQILGQKVEFLVSFYNNEISEKSEIFDDQFSVERPDGSNFTLKIRSTKLEDSAMYFCASSESLAGASYEQYFGPGTRLTVT.